The clone carrying this T cell receptor (beta chain) was counted only a few times. Its antigen is still unknown. Unstimulated Tregs (CD4+CD25+CD127-) and CD4+CD25- non-Tregs were sorted from PBMCs. Thawed PBMCs were rested overnight at 37°C with 150 to 200 IU/ml IL-2 before regulatory T cell sorting. The sample comes from a study of Tregs in tolerant kidney transplant recipients. The method was immunoSEQ multiplex PCR; TCRdb's version includes in-frame clones alone and lacks a portion of them. This table has under 20,000 clones, roughly four fifths appearing once. J gave up 11 bases and V 7 bases, and 19 bases lay outside the gene matches. The germline gives CDR1 LNHDA, CDR2 SQIVND (reference sequence). The CDR3 totals 16 residues. Study-level points and caveats: No direct test of biological reproducibility was done here.

The origin of this receptor is a human donor in good health. The V call is TRBV19, the J call TRBJ1-1, with TRBD1 matching over 10 bases. The material sequenced was Tregs from blood. In DNA, the CDR3 is TGTGCCAGTAACCTACCAGGGACAGGGGATATGAAGAGGGCTTTCTTT. Its protein is CASNLPGTGDMKRAFF.